The rows below give T cell receptor beta chains drawn from one sample of a study of T cell responses to AZD1222 COVID-19 vaccine. Sequencing was performed with immunoSEQ multiplex PCR; in TCRdb, only in-frame clones are kept and a portion is missing. The top ten hold 45% to 55% of the sample, which has 93,000 or so clones, 75% to 95% seen once. The specimen comprised peripheral blood, sampled on day 0 of AZD1222 vaccination. The source is an adult in good health. CDR3s include the opening cysteine and the closing phenylalanine or tryptophan. The D gene is left open where the match is weak. Rows may omit the clone size; those that give it use once, few, many or a size class.

TRBV9,.,.,TRBJ2-7,TGTGCCAGCAGCCCCCGGTCCCGGGGGTCCTACGAGCAGTACTTC,CASSPRSRGSYEQYF
TRBV7-2,.,.,TRBJ1-6,TGTGCCAGCAGCGAGGGACCGATTAATTCACCCCTCCACTTT,CASSEGPINSPLHF
TRBV3-1/TRBV3-2,.,.,TRBJ1-1,TGTGCCAGCAGCCATAGGACGGTAAACACTGAAGCTTTCTTT,CASSHRTVNTEAFF
TRBV7-6,TRBD1,.,TRBJ2-7,TGTGCCAGCAGCTTAACTCTGGGACAGGGGTTCTACGAGCAGTACTTC,CASSLTLGQGFYEQYF
TRBV7-2,.,.,TRBJ1-1,TGTGCCAGCAGCTTGGACACTGAAGCTTTCTTT,CASSLDTEAFF
TRBV29-1,.,.,TRBJ2-1,TGCATGACCATGGACCTAAATGAGCAGTTCTTC,CMTMDLNEQFF
TRBV5-6,TRBD1,.,TRBJ2-2,TGTGCCAGCAGCTTGGGGTCCAGGGGGCATACCGGGGAGCTGTTTTTT,CASSLGSRGHTGELFF
TRBV7-8,TRBD2,.,TRBJ2-3,TGTGCCAGCAGTAAACAGGGACTAGCGGGAACAGATACGCAGTATTTT,CASSKQGLAGTDTQYF
TRBV28,TRBD2,once,TRBJ2-3,TGTGCCAGCAGTTTGGGCCGGGAGGGGGCAGATACGCAGTATTTT,CASSLGREGADTQYF
TRBV19,.,.,TRBJ1-5,TGTGCCAGCACCCCATATAGCAATCAGCCCCAGCATTTT,CASTPYSNQPQHF
TRBV3-1/TRBV3-2,TRBD1,few,TRBJ2-1,TGTGCCAGCAGCCCCGGACAGGGGGCGGGTGAGCAGTTCTTC,CASSPGQGAGEQFF
TRBV5-1,TRBD2,.,TRBJ2-1,TGCGCCACCTCCGTAGCGGGAGGGCCTTACAATGAGCAGTTCTTC,CATSVAGGPYNEQFF
TRBV3-1/TRBV3-2,.,once,TRBJ2-3,TGTGCCAGCAGCCCCTCGTTGTGGAGGGAGGTTAGCACAGATACGCAGTATTTT,CASSPSLWREVSTDTQYF
TRBV2,.,.,TRBJ1-3,TGTGCCAGCAGTCATGGGAAACAGGGTGGGCGAAACACCATATATTTT,CASSHGKQGGRNTIYF
TRBV28,.,.,TRBJ2-5,TGTGCCAGCAGTCATTACGGAACCCAAGAGACCCAGTACTTC,CASSHYGTQETQYF
TRBV12-3/TRBV12-4,.,.,TRBJ1-1,TGTGCCAGCAGCAGGATCCAAAACACTGAAGCTTTCTTT,CASSRIQNTEAFF
TRBV9,.,.,TRBJ2-2,TGTGCCAGCAGCGAGAGACTCCTTAACACCGGGGAGCTGTTTTTT,CASSERLLNTGELFF
TRBV5-1,TRBD1,.,TRBJ1-4,TGCGCCAGCAGCTTGGCCGCAGGGGGTGGAATGAAGAGCGAAAAACTGTTTTTT,CASSLAAGGGMKSEKLFF
TRBV19,TRBD2,.,TRBJ2-1,TGTGCCAGTAGTATAGCTTCAGCGGGAGAATACGGTGAGCAGTTCTTC,CASSIASAGEYGEQFF
TRBV7-9,TRBD1,.,TRBJ1-2,TGTGCCAGCAGCCTTGGACAGGGTTCCTGGAATGGCTACACCTTC,CASSLGQGSWNGYTF
TRBV7-9,.,.,TRBJ1-1,TGTGCCAGCAGCCATAAGGAGGGGACAAATGAAGCTTTCTTT,CASSHKEGTNEAFF
TRBV28,.,.,TRBJ1-2,TGTGCCAGCACCTTGAAGGGGCGTAGCTACACCTTC,CASTLKGRSYTF
TRBV21-1,.,.,TRBJ1-4,TGTGCCAGCAGCTATTGGACAGGGGGTTCAACTAATGAAAAACTGTTTTTT,CASSYWTGGSTNEKLFF
TRBV6-5,TRBD1,.,TRBJ2-7,TGTGCCAGCAGTTACGACAGGGACTACGAGCAGTACTTC,CASSYDRDYEQYF
TRBV7-6,.,.,TRBJ2-7,TGTGCCAGCAGCTTACCCTCCGGGACTTTGGACTACGAGCAGTACTTC,CASSLPSGTLDYEQYF
TRBV27,TRBD2,.,TRBJ2-7,TGTGCCAGCAGTTGGGGGACTAGTTCCGAGCAGTACTTC,CASSWGTSSEQYF
TRBV30,.,few,TRBJ1-6,TGTGCCTGGAGAGCAGGGCCCCGGAGGAATTCACCCCTCCACTTT,CAWRAGPRRNSPLHF
TRBV12-3/TRBV12-4,.,.,TRBJ1-1,TGTGCCAGCAGTGTACGGGGAAGTACTGAAGCTTTCTTT,CASSVRGSTEAFF
TRBV20-1,TRBD2,.,TRBJ2-7,TGCAGTGCTAGTTCCCTAGCGGGAGGGCCAGGCGAGCAGTACTTC,CSASSLAGGPGEQYF
TRBV30,.,.,TRBJ1-2,TGTGCCTACGAAATCAATGGCTACACCTTC,CAYEINGYTF
TRBV28,TRBD1,.,TRBJ1-6,TGTGCCAGCCGCCCCCCGGGACAGGATAATTCACCCCTCCACTTT,CASRPPGQDNSPLHF
TRBV3-1/TRBV3-2,.,.,TRBJ2-7,TGTGCCAGCAGCCGGGTATACGAGCAGTACTTC,CASSRVYEQYF
TRBV4-2,.,.,TRBJ1-4,TGTGCCAGCAGCCAAGCGGGAGGGAGAAGTCTTGAAAAACTGTTTTTT,CASSQAGGRSLEKLFF